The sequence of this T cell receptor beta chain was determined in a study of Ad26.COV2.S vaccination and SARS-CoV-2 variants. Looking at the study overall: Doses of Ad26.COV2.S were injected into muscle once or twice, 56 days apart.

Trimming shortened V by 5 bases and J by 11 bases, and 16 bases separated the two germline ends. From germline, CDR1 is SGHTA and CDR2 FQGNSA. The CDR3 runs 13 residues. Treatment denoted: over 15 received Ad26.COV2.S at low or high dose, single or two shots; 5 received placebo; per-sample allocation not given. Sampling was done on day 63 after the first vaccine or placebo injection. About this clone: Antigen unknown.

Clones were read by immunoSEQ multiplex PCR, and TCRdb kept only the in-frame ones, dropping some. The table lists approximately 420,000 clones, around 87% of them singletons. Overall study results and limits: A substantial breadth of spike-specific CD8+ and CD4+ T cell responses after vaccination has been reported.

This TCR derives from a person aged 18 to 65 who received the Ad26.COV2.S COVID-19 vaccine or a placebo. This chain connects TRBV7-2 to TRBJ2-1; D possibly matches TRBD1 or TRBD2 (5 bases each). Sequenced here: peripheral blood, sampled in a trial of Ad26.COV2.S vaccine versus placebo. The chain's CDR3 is CASSRDYLGQQFF. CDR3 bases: TGTGCCAGCAGCCGCGACTATTTGGGACAGCAGTTCTTC. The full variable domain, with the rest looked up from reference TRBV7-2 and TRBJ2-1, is GAGVSQSPSNKVTEKGKDVELRCDPISGHTALYWYRQSLGQGLEFLIYFQGNSAPDKSGLPSDRFSAERTGGSVSTLTIQRTQQEDSAVYLCASSRDYLGQQFFGPGTRLTVL.